This TCR beta chain is from a study of human T cells and chemical hapten exposure. The overall study: Patients' scalps got diphenylcyclopropenone weekly throughout the approximately 23-week study.

Notes on the study in general: Healthy individuals' immune responses may differ from those of donors, who had alopecia. Once DPC sensitization occurred, TCRs above 1 in 1000 frequency showed no change.

This CDR3 comprises 16 residues. The ends lost 4 bases at V and 6 bases at J; junction bases unmatched: 11. The germline gives CDR1 SGHRS, CDR2 YFSETQ. Individual cDNA molecules in this library carried unique molecular identifiers. A single record per CDR3 protein comes from TCRdb applying MiXCR to the RACE reads. In the table there are about 120,000 distinct CDR3 sequences, less than 15% of which are singletons. Noted time point: pre-sensitization, week 0. Stated treatment: therapeutic diphenylcyclopropenone sensitization with weekly scalp DPC. The sample holds a few counts of this clonotype. The antigen is not known.

The clonotype originates from a woman between 18 and 30 years old with alopecia areata. Some clones in this sample may be carry-over from other donors' samples. The sample here was whole blood, taken in connection with sensitization to the hapten diphenylcyclopropenone (DPC). The chain employs TRBV5-1 and TRBJ2-3, with 10 bases identical to TRBD2. CDR3: CASSVFTSGVADTQYF. The CDR3 region has the DNA TGCGCCAGCAGCGTGTTTACTAGCGGGGTGGCGGATACGCAGTATTTT.